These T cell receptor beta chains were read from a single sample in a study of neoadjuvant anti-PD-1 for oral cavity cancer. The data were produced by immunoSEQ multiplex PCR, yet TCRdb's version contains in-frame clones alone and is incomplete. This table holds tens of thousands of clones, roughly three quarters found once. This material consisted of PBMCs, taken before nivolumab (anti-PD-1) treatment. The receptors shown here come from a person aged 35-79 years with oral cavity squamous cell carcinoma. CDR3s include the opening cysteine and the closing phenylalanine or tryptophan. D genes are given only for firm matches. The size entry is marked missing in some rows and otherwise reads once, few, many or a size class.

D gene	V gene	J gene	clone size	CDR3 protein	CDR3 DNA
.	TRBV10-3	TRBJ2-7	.	CAISHSSGYEQYF	TGTGCCATCAGTCACAGTTCGGGCTACGAGCAGTACTTC
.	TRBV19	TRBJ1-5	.	CASSGSSNQPQHF	TGTGCCAGTAGTGGTTCGAGTAATCAGCCCCAGCATTTT
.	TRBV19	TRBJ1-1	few	CASSGTKNTEAFF	TGTGCCAGTAGTGGGACAAAGAACACTGAAGCTTTCTTT
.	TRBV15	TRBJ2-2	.	CATSRQVRANTGELFF	TGTGCCACCAGCAGACAGGTTCGGGCGAACACCGGGGAGCTGTTTTTT
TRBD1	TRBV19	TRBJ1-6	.	CASSDRGRIRSPLHF	TGTGCCAGTAGTGACAGGGGGCGAATTCGATCACCCCTCCACTTT
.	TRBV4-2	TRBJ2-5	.	CASSQQRLETQYF	TGTGCCAGCAGCCAACAACGCTTAGAGACCCAGTACTTC
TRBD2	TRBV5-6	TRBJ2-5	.	CASSYRVGGLAIIQETQYF	TGTGCCAGCAGTTATCGCGTGGGGGGACTAGCGATAATCCAAGAGACCCAGTACTTC
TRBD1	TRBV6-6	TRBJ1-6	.	CASSPTGGKNSPLHF	TGTGCCAGCAGCCCGACAGGGGGGAAGAATTCACCCCTCCACTTT
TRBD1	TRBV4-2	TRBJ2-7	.	CASSQDGTGAGGEQYF	TGTGCCAGCAGCCAAGACGGGACAGGGGCAGGAGGAGAGCAGTACTTC
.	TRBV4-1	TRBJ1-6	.	CASSLALLTETNSPLHF	TGCGCCAGCAGCCTTGCCCTTCTGACAGAAACCAATTCACCCCTCCACTTT
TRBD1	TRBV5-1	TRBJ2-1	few	CASSPPGQGDNEQFF	TGCGCCAGCAGCCCACCGGGACAGGGGGACAATGAGCAGTTCTTC
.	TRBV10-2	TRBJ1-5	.	CASSDRYSNQPQHF	TGCGCCAGCAGTGACAGATATAGCAATCAGCCCCAGCATTTT
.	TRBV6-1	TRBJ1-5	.	CASSEAGVLHNQPQHF	TGTGCCAGCAGTGAAGCGGGTGTGCTCCACAATCAGCCCCAGCATTTT
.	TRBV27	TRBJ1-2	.	CASRLQTAQNYGYTF	TGTGCCAGCAGATTACAGACAGCCCAGAACTATGGCTACACCTTC
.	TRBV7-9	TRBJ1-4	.	CASSPRDTPLTATNEKLFF	TGTGCCAGCAGCCCACGGGACACACCCCTGACTGCAACTAATGAAAAACTGTTTTTT
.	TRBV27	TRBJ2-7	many	CASSPPAGKQYF	TGTGCCAGCAGTCCCCCCGCGGGAAAGCAGTACTTC
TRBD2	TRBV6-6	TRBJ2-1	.	CASSSRGDEQFF	TGTGCCAGCAGTTCACGGGGGGATGAGCAGTTCTTC
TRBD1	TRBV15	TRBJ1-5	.	CATRQTGGFSNQPQHF	TGTGCCACCAGACAGACAGGGGGTTTTTCTAATCAGCCCCAGCATTTT
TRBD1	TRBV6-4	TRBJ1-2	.	CASRPRQGADGYTF	TGTGCCAGCAGACCAAGACAGGGGGCGGATGGCTACACCTTC
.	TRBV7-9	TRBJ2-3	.	CAILSSVTSTDTQYF	TGTGCCATCCTATCTAGCGTTACTAGCACAGATACGCAGTATTTT
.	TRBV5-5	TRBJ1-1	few	CASSHTGYSKGTEAFF	TGTGCCAGCAGCCACACAGGGTACAGCAAGGGGACTGAAGCTTTCTTT
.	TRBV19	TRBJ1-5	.	CASSIAADQPQHF	TGTGCCAGTAGTATAGCTGCAGATCAGCCCCAGCATTTT
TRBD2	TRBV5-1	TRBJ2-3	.	CASSLVGAGGTDTQYF	TGCGCCAGCAGCTTGGTAGGAGCGGGGGGCACAGATACGCAGTATTTT